The 14 T cell receptor beta chains below were found in one sample sequenced in a study of blood T cell repertoires in COVID-19. Here immunoSEQ multiplex PCR was the method, and the copy in TCRdb shows in-frame clones only, minus some. The sample consists of tens of thousands of clones, 65% to 85% of them appearing once. Sequenced input: peripheral blood. The source is a human donor in a cohort sampled during active COVID-19.

This rearrangement joins TRBV5-1 to TRBJ1-2; unclear D gene. V gave up 0 bases and J gave up 5 bases, with 8 bases separating them. The V gene's germline CDR1 is SGHRS and CDR2 YFSETQ. The CDR3 length is 13 residues. The CDR3 loop reads CASSLGQEYGYTF. In DNA, the CDR3 is TGCGCCAGCAGCTTGGGGCAGGAATATGGCTACACCTTC.

This clone appeared once. The CDR3, as DNA: TGTGCCAGCAGCCCTAGACTAGCGGGAGGTCCCGAGCAGTACTTC. Translation: CASSPRLAGGPEQYF. The genes are TRBV3-1 (or the pseudogene TRBV3-2) and TRBJ2-7, with 13 bases matching TRBD2. The trim removed 4 bases at V and 6 bases at J, leaving 6 bases unmatched. The CDR3 loop spans 15 amino acids. Looked up from germline, CDR1 is LGHDT and CDR2 is YNNKEL (reference sequence).

The V call is TRBV2, the J call TRBJ2-7; D possibly corresponds to TRBD1 (6 bases). This CDR3 is 13 amino acids long. Germline V gene sequence: CDR1 SNHLY, CDR2 FYNNEI. V lost 3 bases to trimming and J lost 1 base, with 7 bases between them. DNA of the CDR3: TGTGCCAGCAGTGAGGACAGATCCTACGAGCAGTACTTC. This codes for CASSEDRSYEQYF.

V gene TRBV6-5 combines with J gene TRBJ2-5; TRBD2 aligns across 9 bases. V lost 6 bases, J lost 7 bases, and 12 bases stayed unmatched. Per the germline V gene, CDR1 is MNHEY and CDR2 is SVGAGI. The CDR3 loop spans 15 amino acids. This CDR3 is CASRRLADGPGTQYF. The CDR3 coding sequence is TGTGCCAGCAGGCGACTAGCGGACGGCCCGGGGACCCAGTACTTC.

The chain uses TRBV27 and TRBJ1-6; the D gene is possibly TRBD1 (5 bases). Germline V gives CDR1 MNHEY, CDR2 SMNVEV (reference sequence). V gave up 3 bases and J gave up 5 bases, with 8 bases separating them. The CDR3 sequence is 14 residues long. In nucleotides, the CDR3 is TGTGCCAGCAGTTTGGGCAGGGATAATTCACCCCTCCACTTT. Residues: CASSLGRDNSPLHF.

The chain recombines TRBV2 with TRBJ2-7; TRBD1 might be the D (6 bases). V was pared by 6 bases and J by 2 bases, with 14 bases between. The CDR3 runs to 14 residues. Germline CDR1 SNHLY, CDR2 FYNNEI. The CDR3 loop is CASRGQGRPYEQYF. The DNA of the CDR3 is TGTGCCAGCAGGGGCCAGGGGCGGCCCTACGAGCAGTACTTC.

The chain recombines TRBV7-9 with TRBJ1-4, with D hard to call. With 3 bases removed from V and 8 bases from J, the gap between germline ends came to 7 bases. CDR3 length: 12 amino acids. Germline CDR1 and CDR2: SEHNR and FQNEAQ (reference sequence). DNA for the CDR3: TGTGCCAGCAGCTTTCAACAGGAAAAACTGTTTTTT. Its translation is CASSFQQEKLFF. Supplemented by reference TRBV7-9 and TRBJ1-4, the full variable domain reads DTGVSQNPRHKITKRGQNVTFRCDPISEHNRLYWYRQTLGQGPEFLTYFQNEAQLEKSRLLSDRFSAERPKGSFSTLEIQRTEQGDSAMYLCASSFQQEKLFFGSGTQLSVL.

The chain has TRBV15 and TRBJ2-3; 10 bases line up with TRBD2. V was clipped by 0 bases and J by 3 bases; unmatched bases: 6. The germline gives CDR1 LNHNV, CDR2 YYDKDF (reference sequence). The CDR3 covers 17 residues. In nucleotides, the CDR3 is TGTGCCACCAGCAGAGATTGGGCTAGCGGGGGAACAGATACGCAGTATTTT. Its protein is CATSRDWASGGTDTQYF.

The V gene is TRBV28, the J gene TRBJ1-1; the match to TRBD1 covers 8 bases. Germline trimming cut 3 bases from V and 3 bases from J; bases unmatched to any gene: 6. The CDR3 has 15 residues. Per germline, CDR1 MDHEN and CDR2 SYDVKM. CDR3 in amino acids: CASSFGDRPHTEAFF. Here the CDR3 DNA reads TGTGCCAGCAGTTTTGGGGACAGGCCACACACTGAAGCTTTCTTT.

This chain connects TRBV5-6 to TRBJ1-5, with a possible D match to TRBD1 (6 bases). Per the germline V gene, CDR1 is SGHDT and CDR2 is YYEEEE. This CDR3 has 16 residues. Between the trimmed V and J ends, which lost 0 bases and 2 bases, there was a span of 12 bases. The CDR3, as DNA: TGTGCCAGCAGCTTGGCCCCAGGGGATGGCAATCAGCCCCAGCATTTT. Protein: CASSLAPGDGNQPQHF.

This CDR3 is CAWRKQGSGNTIYF. The CDR3 DNA reads TGTGCCTGGAGAAAACAGGGCTCTGGAAACACCATATATTTT. This sequence joins TRBV30 and TRBJ1-3, with TRBD1 as a possible D gene (6 bases). Germline V gene sequence: CDR1 GTSNPN, CDR2 SVGIG (reference sequence). The CDR3 sequence is 14 residues long. Deletions cut 3 bases from V and 0 bases from J, with 9 bases between. Using reference TRBV30 and TRBJ1-3 for the parts outside the CDR3, the full variable domain is SQTIHQWPATLVQPVGSPLSLECTVEGTSNPNLYWYRQAAGRGLQLLFYSVGIGQISSEVPQNLSASRPQDRQFILSSKKLLLSDSGFYLCAWRKQGSGNTIYFGEGSWLTVV.

The rearrangement uses TRBV5-4 and TRBJ2-1; TRBD2 aligns across 13 bases. Trimming cost V 4 bases and J 12 bases; bases outside gene matches: 10. CDR3 size: 15 residues. The V gene's germline CDR1 is SGHNT and CDR2 YYREEE (reference sequence). CDR3 sequence (DNA): TGTGCCAGCAGCGGGGGACTAGCGGGAAGAATGAGGCAGTTCTTC. Protein sequence: CASSGGLAGRMRQFF.

This sequence joins TRBV5-1 and TRBJ2-2; 14 bases agree with TRBD2. The V gene's germline CDR1 is SGHRS and CDR2 YFSETQ. CDR3 length: 15 amino acids. Trimming at V came to 4 bases and at J to 6 bases, leaving 2 bases not matched to a gene. CDR3 bases: TGCGCCAGCAGCAAGGGACTAGCGGGAGCCGGGGAGCTGTTTTTT. Protein: CASSKGLAGAGELFF.

In this sample, this clone turned up many times. The chain couples TRBV5-1 to TRBJ2-3; 9 positions match TRBD2. With V trimmed by 4 bases and J by 0 bases, 9 bases remained unmatched. Germline V gene data show CDR1 as SGHRS and CDR2 as YFSETQ. The CDR3 runs 17 residues. The CDR3 protein is CASSPYLSGGSTDTQYF. CDR3 bases: TGCGCCAGCAGCCCCTATCTTAGCGGGGGTAGCACAGATACGCAGTATTTT.